A single sample is the source of the 20 T cell receptor beta chains below, sequenced in a study of control samples from healthy donors and cancer patients. Assay: immunoSEQ multiplex PCR; the TCRdb copy retains only in-frame clones and omits some. Here the sample spans some 130,000 clones, roughly 92% being singletons. Sequenced sample: blood. Every receptor here comes from a man aged 18 to 29 in good health.

There are a few counts of this clone. The J gene is TRBJ1-3, the V gene TRBV18; D uncertain. The germline CDR1 and CDR2 sequences are KGHSH and LQKENI. The CDR3 has 15 residues. V lost 2 bases and J 3 bases, leaving 11 bases between the germline ends. The chain's CDR3 is CASSPGPEGGNTIYF. The DNA for the CDR3 is TGTGCCAGCTCACCAGGACCTGAGGGTGGAAACACCATATATTTT.

There are a few counts of this clone. This sequence joins TRBV7-9 and TRBJ1-2; unclear D gene. Deletions cut 8 bases from V and 5 bases from J, with 21 bases between. Germline CDR1 SEHNR, CDR2 FQNEAQ (reference sequence). This CDR3 region has 15 residues. Written as DNA, the CDR3 is TGTGCCAGCCGAATTGGGCGGAAAGATGGGTATGGCTACACCTTC. Amino acids: CASRIGRKDGYGYTF. Together with reference TRBV7-9 and TRBJ1-2, the CDR3 gives the full variable domain: DTGVSQNPRHKITKRGQNVTFRCDPISEHNRLYWYRQTLGQGPEFLTYFQNEAQLEKSRLLSDRFSAERPKGSFSTLEIQRTEQGDSAMYLCASRIGRKDGYGYTFGSGTRLTVV.

In the case of this clone: At the DNA level, this CDR3 is encoded by other sequences in the same sample as well. The V call is TRBV6-1, the J call TRBJ1-5; 9 bases line up with TRBD1. Germline V gene sequence: CDR1 MNHNS, CDR2 SASEGT. Trimming cost V 1 base and J 7 bases; bases outside gene matches: 5. This CDR3 contains 15 residues. The CDR3 loop reads CASSEGGQGGQPQHF. CDR3 DNA: TGTGCCAGCAGTGAAGGGGGACAGGGAGGACAGCCCCAGCATTTT.

This chain connects TRBV4-2 to TRBJ1-3; 9 bases are shared with TRBD1. Per germline, CDR1 LGHNA and CDR2 YNFKEQ. Germline trimming cut 7 bases from V and 4 bases from J; bases unmatched to any gene: 5. The CDR3 extends over 14 amino acids. The CDR3 loop reads CASTWDRVGNTIYF. DNA of the CDR3: TGTGCCAGCACCTGGGACAGGGTGGGAAACACCATATATTTT.

This chain joins TRBV4-2 and TRBJ1-3, with no clear D. The V and J ends lost 0 bases and 0 bases respectively, with 15 bases between them. The CDR3 covers 18 residues. Germline CDR1 is LGHNA and CDR2 is YNFKEQ. The CDR3 coding sequence is TGTGCCAGCAGCCAAGATCGCGCCGGCAGTAGCTCTGGAAACACCATATATTTT. Residues: CASSQDRAGSSSGNTIYF.

The chain uses TRBV12-5 and TRBJ1-5; 9 nucleotides match TRBD1. V lost 0 bases to trimming and J lost 1 base; unmatched junction nucleotides: 10. The germline gives CDR1 LGHNT, CDR2 FRNRAP. This CDR3 has 19 amino acids. Here the CDR3 DNA reads TGTGCTAGTGGTTTGGTACCTGATAGGGACAGGGAAAGCAATCAGCCCCAGCATTTT. Translated, it gives CASGLVPDRDRESNQPQHF.

This chain uses TRBV9 with TRBJ2-7; 8 bases match TRBD2. Germline values: CDR1 SGDLS, CDR2 YYNGEE. The CDR3 is made up of 16 amino acids. V lost 3 bases, J lost 0 bases, and 8 bases stayed unmatched. For the CDR3, the DNA is TGTGCCAGCAGCGGGGCTCCGGCGGGGGGCTCCTACGAGCAGTACTTC. As protein: CASSGAPAGGSYEQYF.

J is TRBJ2-5 and V is TRBV6-2 or TRBV6-3; 7 bases fit TRBD2. CDR3 length: 16 residues. Germline CDR1 and CDR2: MNHEY and SVGEGT. V gave up 0 bases and J gave up 2 bases; unmatched junction bases: 6. The CDR3, as DNA: TGTGCCAGCAGTTACTCTCGGCTAGCGGCTCAAGAGACCCAGTACTTC. Its protein is CASSYSRLAAQETQYF.

The V and J genes are TRBV19 and TRBJ2-4, with a weak D call TRBD2 (7 bases). Trimming shortened V by 7 bases and J by 7 bases, and 17 bases separated the two germline ends. The CDR3 loop spans 14 amino acids. The germline gives CDR1 LNHDA, CDR2 SQIVND (reference sequence). CDR3 residues: CASTTGEGGNIQYF. CDR3 DNA sequence: TGTGCCAGTACTACTGGAGAGGGGGGGAACATTCAGTACTTC. The variable domain in full, with the rest retrieved from reference TRBV19 and TRBJ2-4, is DGGITQSPKYLFRKEGQNVTLSCEQNLNHDAMYWYRQDPGQGLRLIYYSQIVNDFQKGDIAEGYSVSREKKESFPLTVTSAQKNPTAFYLCASTTGEGGNIQYFGAGTRLSVL.

J is TRBJ2-6 and V is TRBV27; D ambiguous. This CDR3 is 15 amino acids long. Germline CDR1 MNHEY, CDR2 SMNVEV (reference sequence). V gave up 7 bases and J gave up 1 base, with 11 bases separating them. The CDR3 loop is CASTLLGSGANVLTF. Here the CDR3 DNA reads TGTGCCAGCACCCTCTTAGGATCTGGGGCCAACGTCCTGACTTTC.

The chain carries TRBV7-6 and TRBJ2-3; 7 positions match TRBD1. V trimming: 3 bases; J trimming: 0 bases; junction bases outside the gene matches: 3. CDR3 length: 15 amino acids. Germline V gene data show CDR1 as SGHVS and CDR2 as FNYEAQ. Written as DNA, the CDR3 is TGTGCCAGCAGCTTCGGGACAGTTAGCACAGATACGCAGTATTTT. It yields the protein CASSFGTVSTDTQYF.

The chain couples TRBV11-2 to TRBJ2-2; D could derive from TRBD1 or TRBD2 (5 bases each). V was pared by 2 bases and J by 4 bases, with 14 bases between. CDR3 length: 16 amino acids. The germline CDR1 and CDR2 sequences are SGHAT and FQNNGV. The CDR3 region is CASSLSSGAGTGELFF. CDR3 bases: TGTGCCAGCAGCTTATCTTCCGGGGCCGGCACCGGGGAGCTGTTTTTT. The entire variable domain, with the rest obtained from reference TRBV11-2 and TRBJ2-2, is as follows: EAGVAQSPRYKIIEKRQSVAFWCNPISGHATLYWYQQILGQGPKLLIQFQNNGVVDDSQLPKDRFSAERLKGVDSTLKIQPAKLEDSAVYLCASSLSSGAGTGELFFGEGSRLTVL.

The chain couples TRBV6-5 to TRBJ2-1; 8 positions agree with TRBD2. This CDR3 comprises 15 residues. The ends lost 4 bases at V and 5 bases at J; junction bases unmatched: 7. Germline V CDR1 and CDR2: MNHEY, SVGAGI. The CDR3 DNA is TGTGCCAGCAGTTCCCTCGCGGGGGGCAACAATGAGCAGTTCTTC. Translated: CASSSLAGGNNEQFF.

The chain carries TRBV2 and TRBJ2-7; no firm D call. CDR1 and CDR2 from the germline V gene are SNHLY and FYNNEI. There are 11 residues in the CDR3. The ends were cut back, 8 bases at V and 4 bases at J, with 9 bases in the middle. The CDR3 DNA sequence: TGTGCCAGCCGGCGACATTACGAGCAGTACTTC. Its translation is CASRRHYEQYF.

The gene calls are TRBV5-1 and TRBJ1-1; D is undetermined. The V and J ends lost 4 bases and 4 bases respectively, with 14 bases between them. This CDR3 has 14 residues. From germline, CDR1 is SGHRS and CDR2 YFSETQ. CDR3 protein: CASSLSTHRTEAFF. The CDR3 DNA reads TGCGCCAGCAGCCTCTCTACCCACCGCACTGAAGCTTTCTTT.

The chain joins TRBV28 to TRBJ1-1, with no clear D. The CDR3 length is 16 residues. Per the germline V gene, CDR1 is MDHEN and CDR2 is SYDVKM. V was trimmed by 1 base and J by 5 bases, leaving 17 bases between them. CDR3 nucleotide sequence: TGTGCCAGCAGTTTATTAACAGTCGGGCGTTGGACTGAAGCTTTCTTT. Translation: CASSLLTVGRWTEAFF.

The genes are TRBV4-1 and TRBJ2-7, with TRBD1 identical over 11 bases. Germline CDR1 is MGHRA and CDR2 is YSYEKL. Trimming cost V 3 bases and J 4 bases; bases outside gene matches: 14. The length of the CDR3 is 18 residues. The CDR3, as DNA: TGCGCCAGCAGCCATACTACCATTACCGGGACAGGGGGTTACGAGCAGTACTTC. Translated: CASSHTTITGTGGYEQYF.

The sample holds a few counts of this clone. The chain couples TRBV19 to TRBJ1-4, with D possibly matching TRBD1 (5 bases). Trimming cost V 3 bases and J 5 bases, with 7 bases left between them. This CDR3 comprises 13 residues. Per the germline V gene, CDR1 is LNHDA and CDR2 is SQIVND (reference sequence). CDR3 coding DNA: TGTGCCAGTAGTATCAACAGGAATGAAAAACTGTTTTTT. As protein: CASSINRNEKLFF.

This rearrangement joins TRBV9 to TRBJ2-1; TRBD2 matches 12 bases. The trim removed 2 bases at V and 4 bases at J, leaving 1 base unmatched. Germline lookup yields CDR1 SGDLS and CDR2 YYNGEE. The CDR3 has 15 residues. The CDR3 DNA reads as TGTGCCAGCAGCGTGACTAGCGGGGGTTACAATGAGCAGTTCTTC. Encoded protein: CASSVTSGGYNEQFF.

The chain employs TRBV2 and TRBJ2-7; D is undetermined. In germline, CDR1 is SNHLY, CDR2 FYNNEI. V was trimmed by 6 bases and J by 5 bases, leaving 17 bases between them. This CDR3 has 14 amino acids. CDR3 protein: CASRRAGLGNEQYF. CDR3 nucleotides: TGTGCCAGCAGAAGGGCAGGCCTGGGGAACGAGCAGTACTTC.